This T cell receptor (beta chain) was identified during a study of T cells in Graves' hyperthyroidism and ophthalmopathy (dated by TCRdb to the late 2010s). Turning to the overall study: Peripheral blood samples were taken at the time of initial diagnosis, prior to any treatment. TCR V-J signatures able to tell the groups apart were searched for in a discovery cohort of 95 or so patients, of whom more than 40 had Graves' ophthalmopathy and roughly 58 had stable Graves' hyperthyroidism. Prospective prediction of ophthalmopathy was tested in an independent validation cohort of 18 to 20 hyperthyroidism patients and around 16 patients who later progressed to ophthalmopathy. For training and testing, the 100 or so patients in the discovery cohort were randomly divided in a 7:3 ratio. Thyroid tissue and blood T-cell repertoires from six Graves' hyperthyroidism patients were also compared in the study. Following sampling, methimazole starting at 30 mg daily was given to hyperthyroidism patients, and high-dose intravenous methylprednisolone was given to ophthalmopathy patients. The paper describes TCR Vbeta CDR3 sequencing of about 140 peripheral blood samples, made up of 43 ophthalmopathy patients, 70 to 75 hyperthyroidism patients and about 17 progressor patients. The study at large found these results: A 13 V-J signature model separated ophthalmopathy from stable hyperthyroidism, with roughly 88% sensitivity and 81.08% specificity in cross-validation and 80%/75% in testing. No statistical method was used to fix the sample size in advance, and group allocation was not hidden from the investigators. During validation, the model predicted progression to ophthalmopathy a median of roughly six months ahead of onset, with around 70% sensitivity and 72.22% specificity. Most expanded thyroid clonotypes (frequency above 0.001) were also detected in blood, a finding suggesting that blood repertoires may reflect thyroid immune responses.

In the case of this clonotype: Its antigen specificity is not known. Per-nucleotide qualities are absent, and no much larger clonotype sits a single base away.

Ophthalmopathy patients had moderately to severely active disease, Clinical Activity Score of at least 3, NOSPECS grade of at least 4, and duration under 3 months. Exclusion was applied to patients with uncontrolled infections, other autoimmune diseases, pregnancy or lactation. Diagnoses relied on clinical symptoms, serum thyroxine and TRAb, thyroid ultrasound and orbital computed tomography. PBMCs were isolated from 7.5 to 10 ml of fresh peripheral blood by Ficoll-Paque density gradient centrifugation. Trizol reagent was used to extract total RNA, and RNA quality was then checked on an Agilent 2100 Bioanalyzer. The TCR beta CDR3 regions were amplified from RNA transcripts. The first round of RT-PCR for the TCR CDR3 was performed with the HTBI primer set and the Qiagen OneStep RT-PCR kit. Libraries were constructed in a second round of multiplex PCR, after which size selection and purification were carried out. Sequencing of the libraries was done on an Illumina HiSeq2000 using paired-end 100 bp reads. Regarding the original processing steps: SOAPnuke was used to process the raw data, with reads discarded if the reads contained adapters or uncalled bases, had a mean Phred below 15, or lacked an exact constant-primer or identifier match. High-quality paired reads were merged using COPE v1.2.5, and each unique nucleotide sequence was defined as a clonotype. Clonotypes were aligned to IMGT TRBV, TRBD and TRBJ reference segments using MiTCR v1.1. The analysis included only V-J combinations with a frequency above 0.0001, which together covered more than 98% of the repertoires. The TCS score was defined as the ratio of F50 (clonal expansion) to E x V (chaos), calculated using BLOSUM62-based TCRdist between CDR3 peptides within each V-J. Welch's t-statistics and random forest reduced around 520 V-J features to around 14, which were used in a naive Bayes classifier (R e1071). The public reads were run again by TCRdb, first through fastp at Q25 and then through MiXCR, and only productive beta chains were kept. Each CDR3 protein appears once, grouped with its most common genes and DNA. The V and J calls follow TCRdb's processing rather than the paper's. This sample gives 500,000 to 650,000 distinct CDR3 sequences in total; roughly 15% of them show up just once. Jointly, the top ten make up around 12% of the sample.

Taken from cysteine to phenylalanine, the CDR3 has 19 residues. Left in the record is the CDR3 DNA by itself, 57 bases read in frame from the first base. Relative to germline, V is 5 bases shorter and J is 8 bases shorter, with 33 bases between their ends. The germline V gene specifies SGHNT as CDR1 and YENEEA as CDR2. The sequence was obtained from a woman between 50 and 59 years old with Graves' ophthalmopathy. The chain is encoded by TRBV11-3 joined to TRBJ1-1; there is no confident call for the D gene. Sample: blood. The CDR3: CASSILGRGSGPREQEAFF. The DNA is TGTGCCAGCAGCATCCTTGGCCGAGGGTCCGGTCCCCGCGAACAGGAAGCTTTCTTT.